What follows describes a single T cell receptor beta chain. Germline-derived CDR1 and CDR2 are SGHTA and FQGTGA. V lost 1 base and J lost 5; bases outside the gene matches: 5. The CDR3 contains 15 residues. In the original processing: It was from reference gene primer amplification that nucleated cell counts were estimated. The table came from immunoSEQ multiplex PCR; TCRdb's copy has only in-frame clones and leaves some out. D and trimming were read from the DNA, whereas the V and J calls and clone size are those reported in that table. In the table there are 110,000 to 150,000 clones, roughly 91% of which are singletons. This entry belongs to a study of blood T cell repertoires in COVID-19. For the study at large: Collection of acute and convalescent COVID-19 samples took place in the United States, Italy and Spain. PBMCs, B-cell-depleted T cells, or T cells were the source of the cDNA or gDNA that made up the material.

This clonotype was obtained from a man between 60 and 70 years old with active or convalescent COVID-19. The V gene is TRBV7-3, the J gene TRBJ2-3; 8 bases are shared with TRBD1. Material for sequencing was peripheral blood. The CDR3 reads CASSLNAGGIDTQYF. Written as DNA, the CDR3 is TGTGCCAGCAGCTTAAACGCAGGGGGCATAGATACGCAGTATTTT. Variable domain in full (rest from reference TRBV7-3 and TRBJ2-3): GAGVSQTPSNKVTEKGKYVELRCDPISGHTALYWYRQSLGQGPEFLIYFQGTGAADDSGLPNDRFFAVRPEGSVSTLKIQRTERGDSAVYLCASSLNAGGIDTQYFGPGTRLTVL.